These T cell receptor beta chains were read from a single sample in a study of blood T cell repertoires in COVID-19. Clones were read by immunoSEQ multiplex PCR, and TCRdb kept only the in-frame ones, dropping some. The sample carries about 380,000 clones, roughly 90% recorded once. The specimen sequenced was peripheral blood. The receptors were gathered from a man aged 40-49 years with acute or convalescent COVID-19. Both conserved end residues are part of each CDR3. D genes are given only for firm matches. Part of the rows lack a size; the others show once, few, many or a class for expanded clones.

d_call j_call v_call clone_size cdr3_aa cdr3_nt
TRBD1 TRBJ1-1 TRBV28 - CASSLLDRENTEAFF TGTGCCAGCAGTCTCCTGGACAGGGAGAACACTGAAGCTTTCTTT
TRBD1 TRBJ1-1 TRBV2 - CATAFGQGISEAFF TGTGCCACAGCATTCGGACAGGGGATATCTGAAGCTTTCTTT
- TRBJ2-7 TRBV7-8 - CASSLDPTREQYF TGTGCCAGCAGCTTAGACCCTACCAGGGAGCAGTACTTC
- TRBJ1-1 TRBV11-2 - CASSLRGIEAFF TGTGCCAGCAGCTTACGGGGGATTGAAGCTTTCTTT
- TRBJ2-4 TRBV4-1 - CASSPRTDLAKNIQYF TGCGCCAGCAGCCCGCGGACAGACCTAGCCAAAAACATTCAGTACTTC
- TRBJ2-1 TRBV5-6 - CASSLLLSIWQGDYNEQFF TGTGCCAGCAGCTTATTATTATCTATATGGCAGGGTGACTACAATGAGCAGTTCTTC
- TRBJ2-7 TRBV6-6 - CASSYSPGLSSYEQYF TGTGCCAGCAGTTACTCGCCAGGGCTTTCCTCCTACGAGCAGTACTTC
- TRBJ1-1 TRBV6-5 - CASSLPPLGNTEAFF TGTGCCAGCAGTTTGCCCCCCCTAGGGAACACTGAAGCTTTCTTT
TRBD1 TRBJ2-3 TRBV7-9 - CASSLVRTGDTQYF TGTGCCAGCAGCTTAGTGAGGACAGGAGATACGCAGTATTTT
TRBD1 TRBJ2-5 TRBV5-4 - CASSSDRWQETQYF TGTGCCAGCAGCTCGGACAGGTGGCAAGAGACCCAGTACTTC
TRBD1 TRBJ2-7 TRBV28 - CASSLGQGPYEQYF TGTGCCAGCAGTTTAGGACAGGGGCCCTACGAGCAGTACTTC
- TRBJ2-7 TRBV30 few CAWSVSTDSSYEQYF TGTGCCTGGAGTGTAAGCACGGACAGTTCCTACGAGCAGTACTTC